Each of the 20 T cell receptor beta chains below was sequenced from the same sample in a study of cytomegalovirus exposure and HLA in healthy donors. PCR involved 60 Vbeta and 13 Jbeta primers. Sequenced by immunoSEQ multiplex PCR; TCRdb stores in-frame clones only, minus some. The sample consists of about 150,000 clones, 75% to 80% of them appearing once. The source material was PBMCs. The receptors stem from a male donor in good health and CMV-seronegative.

This clone was observed a handful of times. This chain uses TRBV7-9 with TRBJ1-1, with 8 bases lining up with TRBD1. CDR1 is SEHNR and CDR2 is FQNEAQ in the germline V gene (reference sequence). The CDR3 runs 14 residues. V lost 1 base, J lost 5 bases, and 3 bases stayed unmatched. The CDR3 loop reads CASSLGQGATEAFF. In nucleotides, the CDR3 is TGTGCCAGCAGCTTAGGGCAGGGGGCAACTGAAGCTTTCTTT.

The chain is built from TRBV27 and TRBJ2-2; tentatively, D is TRBD1 (6 bases). The CDR3 runs to 18 residues. V was pared by 7 bases and J by 1 base, with 22 bases between. From germline, CDR1 is MNHEY and CDR2 SMNVEV (reference sequence). In DNA, the CDR3 is TGTGCCAGCACCACGGAGGTGGGGGCAGGGAGGAACACCGGGGAGCTGTTTTTT. Translation: CASTTEVGAGRNTGELFF.

For the CDR3, the DNA is TGCAGTGCTAGTACCGGACAGGGGAACACCTTC. It is translated as CSASTGQGNTF. The rearrangement uses TRBV20-1 and TRBJ1-2, with 9 bases aligning to TRBD1. The CDR3 is 11 amino acids. Germline CDR1 is DFQATT and CDR2 is SNEGSKA (reference sequence). V trimming: 3 bases; J trimming: 12 bases; junction bases outside the gene matches: 5.

The chain uses TRBV7-6 and TRBJ1-1; 7 bases are a match to TRBD1. CDR3 size: 14 residues. V lost 5 bases to trimming and J lost 12 bases; unmatched junction nucleotides: 15. Germline loops: CDR1 SGHVS, CDR2 FNYEAQ. CDR3 sequence (DNA): TGTGCCAGCAGCCAATCTCATGGCGGGACAGTCTCTTTCTTT. This translates into CASSQSHGGTVSFF.

The rearrangement links TRBV2 to TRBJ1-1; D call uncertain. Germline V gene lookup returns CDR1 SNHLY and CDR2 FYNNEI. This CDR3 region has 12 residues. Trimming took 5 bases from V and 4 from J, leaving 8 bases between them. The CDR3 DNA reads as TGTGCCAGCAGTTTCGGAGCCACTGAAGCTTTCTTT. Translating gives CASSFGATEAFF.

This clone is a singleton in its sample. The rearrangement links TRBV15 to TRBJ2-3, with D perhaps TRBD2 (5 bases). Germline CDR1 reads LNHNV; CDR2 reads YYDKDF (reference sequence). The CDR3 is 15 amino acids. Trimming removed 4 bases at V and 2 bases at J, with 13 bases between. The DNA for the CDR3 is TGTGCCACCAGCACCGCGGGCCTACCCACAGATACGCAGTATTTT. This encodes CATSTAGLPTDTQYF.

The gene calls are TRBV19 and TRBJ2-7; TRBD1 matches 7 bases. The CDR3 sequence is 14 residues long. V lost 5 bases, J lost 2 bases, and 6 bases stayed unmatched. Germline V gene data show CDR1 as LNHDA and CDR2 as SQIVND (reference sequence). Here the CDR3 reads CASSVVDRAYEQYF. The CDR3 nucleotides read TGTGCCAGTAGTGTTGTCGACAGGGCCTACGAGCAGTACTTC.

As DNA, the CDR3 is TGTGCCAGCAGCTCGCAGGCGGGGGGGTACACCGGGGAGCTGTTTTTT. Protein product: CASSSQAGGYTGELFF. The V call is TRBV7-8, the J call TRBJ2-2, with TRBD2 identical over 9 bases. The germline CDR1 and CDR2 sequences are SGHVS and FQNEAQ. The V gene end was trimmed by 4 bases and the J gene end by 3 bases; junction bases not matched to a gene: 6. CDR3 length: 16 amino acids. The variable domain in full, completed from reference TRBV7-8 and TRBJ2-2, reads GAGVSQSPRYKVAKRGQDVALRCDPISGHVSLFWYQQALGQGPEFLTYFQNEAQLDKSGLPSDRFFAERPEGSVSTLKIQRTQQEDSAVYLCASSSQAGGYTGELFFGEGSRLTVL.

The chain is built from TRBV12-5 and TRBJ2-1; 16 nucleotides align to TRBD2. From germline, CDR1 is LGHNT and CDR2 FRNRAP. The CDR3 totals 16 residues. Trimming took 6 bases from V and 6 from J; bases not matched to a gene: 5. CDR3 coding DNA: TGTGCTAGTGGAATGGGGACTAGCGGGAGGGGCAATGAGCAGTTCTTC. Translating it yields CASGMGTSGRGNEQFF.

The chain joins TRBV7-2 to TRBJ2-2; possibly TRBD2 for D (5 bases). Trimming stripped 6 bases from V and 5 bases from J, with 16 bases between. CDR3 size: 15 residues. Looked up from germline, CDR1 is SGHTA and CDR2 is FQGNSA. The CDR3 sequence: CASRSGNQRTGELFF. The CDR3 DNA reads TGTGCCAGCAGATCCGGGAACCAACGGACCGGGGAGCTGTTTTTT. Full variable domain (outside the CDR3, taken from reference TRBV7-2 and TRBJ2-2): GAGVSQSPSNKVTEKGKDVELRCDPISGHTALYWYRQSLGQGLEFLIYFQGNSAPDKSGLPSDRFSAERTGGSVSTLTIQRTQQEDSAVYLCASRSGNQRTGELFFGEGSRLTVL.

CDR3 sequence: CASSLAEGPGRYGYTF. The CDR3 DNA follows: TGTGCCAGCAGCTTAGCGGAGGGCCCGGGTCGATATGGCTACACCTTC. The chain employs TRBV7-9 and TRBJ1-2; unclear D gene. Looked up from germline, CDR1 is SEHNR and CDR2 is FQNEAQ (reference sequence). CDR3 length: 16 residues. Trimming left V 0 bases short and J 5 bases short, with 16 bases between.

This chain joins TRBV27 and TRBJ2-2; 14 bases match TRBD2. The CDR3 is 16 amino acids. CDR1 and CDR2 from the germline V gene are MNHEY and SMNVEV (reference sequence). Trimming at V came to 5 bases and at J to 8 bases, leaving 7 bases not matched to a gene. The CDR3 loop reads CASSRGTSGSGGELFF. The CDR3 region has the DNA TGTGCCAGCAGTCGGGGGACTAGCGGGAGTGGTGGGGAGCTGTTTTTT.

This clone was detected a few times. The V gene is TRBV5-4, the J gene TRBJ2-7; the match to TRBD1 covers 8 bases. Germline-derived CDR1 and CDR2 are SGHNT and YYREEE (reference sequence). V was pared by 0 bases and J by 1 base, with 3 bases of the junction left unmatched. This CDR3 is built from 15 residues. CDR3 in DNA: TGTGCCAGCAGCTTGGGGGACAGGTTATCCTACGAGCAGTACTTC. It specifies CASSLGDRLSYEQYF.

J is TRBJ2-5 and V is TRBV19, with 10 bases matching TRBD1. V lost 6 bases, J lost 4 bases, and 8 bases stayed unmatched. This CDR3 has 15 amino acids. Germline CDR1 and CDR2: LNHDA and SQIVND (reference sequence). The CDR3 DNA sequence: TGTGCCAGTAGCCTACGACAGGGGGCAGGAGAGACCCAGTACTTC. As protein: CASSLRQGAGETQYF.

J is TRBJ2-7 and V is TRBV28; 11 bases fit TRBD1. The CDR3 is 14 amino acids. V trimming: 4 bases; J trimming: 5 bases; junction bases outside the gene matches: 4. Germline V gives CDR1 MDHEN, CDR2 SYDVKM. DNA of the CDR3: TGTGCCAGCAGTTGGGACAGGGGGAGTAACGAGCAGTACTTC. Translation: CASSWDRGSNEQYF.

The V gene is TRBV5-1, the J gene TRBJ1-1; D gene ambiguous. Trimming removed 1 base from V and 4 bases from J, with 11 bases in between. The CDR3 consists of 14 residues. Germline V gives CDR1 SGHRS, CDR2 YFSETQ. For the CDR3, the DNA is TGCGCCAGCAGCTTGCAGGTCGGGAGCACTGAAGCTTTCTTT. Translating gives CASSLQVGSTEAFF.

As for this clone: Other DNA sequences in the same sample also yield this CDR3. The gene calls are TRBV2 and TRBJ2-7; D perhaps matches TRBD1 (7 bases). V was pared by 10 bases and J by 1 base, with 14 bases between. CDR1 is SNHLY, CDR2 FYNNEI, per germline. The CDR3 covers 13 residues. CDR3 DNA sequence: TGTGCCACCGAGGCGGGACAGTCCTACGAGCAGTACTTC. This codes for CATEAGQSYEQYF.

This rearrangement joins TRBV18 to TRBJ1-2; tentatively, D is TRBD1 (5 bases). This CDR3 is 13 amino acids long. The V and J ends lost 2 bases and 7 bases respectively, with 11 bases between them. Germline CDR1 reads KGHSH; CDR2 reads LQKENI. The DNA of the CDR3 is TGTGCCAGCTCACCAACCAGGGAGGGTGGCTACACCTTC. This translates into CASSPTREGGYTF. The whole variable domain, remainder taken from reference TRBV18 and TRBJ1-2, is NAGVMQNPRHLVRRRGQEARLRCSPMKGHSHVYWYRQLPEEGLKFMVYLQKENIIDESGMPKERFSAEFPKEGPSILRIQQVVRGDSAAYFCASSPTREGGYTFGSGTRLTVV.

In DNA form, the CDR3 reads TGCGCCAGCAGCTTGCCGAGTTACTACGAGCAGTACTTC. Translated: CASSLPSYYEQYF. This chain connects TRBV5-1 to TRBJ2-7; D is unclear. The CDR3 spans 13 residues. Germline CDR1 SGHRS, CDR2 YFSETQ. V lost 1 base and J lost 3, with 8 bases in between.

Points on this clone: Compared with germline, one end of the junction differs, possibly owing to a read error. The chain recombines TRBV7-9 with TRBJ2-7; TRBD2 agrees at 7 bases. The germline V gene encodes CDR1 SEHNR and CDR2 FQNEAQ (reference sequence). This CDR3 spans 15 amino acids. The CDR3 DNA sequence: TGTTCCAGCAGCTTAGGTCCCCGCGGGAGCTGGGAGCAGTACTTC. It encodes CSSSLGPRGSWEQYF.